Listed below are T cell receptor beta chains from one sample, sequenced in a study of blood T cell repertoires in COVID-19. Sequenced by immunoSEQ multiplex PCR; TCRdb stores in-frame clones only, minus some. The data hold hundreds of thousands of clones, with 84% observed a single time. Sequences were obtained from peripheral blood. Receptor source: a man younger than 45 with active or convalescent COVID-19. CDR3s include the opening cysteine and the closing phenylalanine or tryptophan. D genes are given only for firm matches. Clone sizes are given selectively: once, few, many, or a class where the clone is expanded.

d_gene: -; abundance: -; len: 14; v_gene: TRBV18; j_gene: TRBJ2-7; CDR3aa: CASSRNRVLDEQYF; CDR3nt: TGTGCCAGCTCACGAAACAGGGTTTTGGACGAGCAGTACTTC
d_gene: -; abundance: -; len: 14; v_gene: TRBV19; j_gene: TRBJ2-7; CDR3aa: CASSIIGRTYEQYF; CDR3nt: TGTGCCAGTAGTATAATTGGGCGTACATACGAGCAGTACTTC
d_gene: -; abundance: -; len: 13; v_gene: TRBV28; j_gene: TRBJ1-1; CDR3aa: CASKGRANTEAFF; CDR3nt: TGTGCCAGCAAGGGCAGGGCAAACACTGAAGCTTTCTTT
d_gene: -; abundance: few; len: 12; v_gene: TRBV19; j_gene: TRBJ2-1; CDR3aa: CASSISYNEQFF; CDR3nt: TGTGCCAGTAGTATTTCTTACAATGAGCAGTTCTTC
d_gene: -; abundance: few; len: 14; v_gene: TRBV18; j_gene: TRBJ1-6; CDR3aa: CASSATDTNSPLHF; CDR3nt: TGTGCCAGCTCCGCGACAGATACTAATTCACCCCTCCACTTT
d_gene: TRBD1; abundance: -; len: 17; v_gene: TRBV6-2/TRBV6-3; j_gene: TRBJ2-1; CDR3aa: CASSYTGKGALVYEQFF; CDR3nt: TGTGCCAGCAGTTACACGGGTAAGGGGGCATTGGTCTATGAGCAGTTCTTC
d_gene: -; abundance: -; len: 14; v_gene: TRBV6-5; j_gene: TRBJ1-2; CDR3aa: CASKKGGDGYGYTF; CDR3nt: TGTGCCAGCAAAAAAGGGGGGGACGGCTATGGCTACACCTTC
d_gene: TRBD2; abundance: -; len: 14; v_gene: TRBV7-6; j_gene: TRBJ2-1; CDR3aa: CASSPSGPYNEQFF; CDR3nt: TGTGCCAGCAGCCCTAGCGGACCCTACAATGAGCAGTTCTTC
d_gene: TRBD1; abundance: -; len: 16; v_gene: TRBV15; j_gene: TRBJ2-7; CDR3aa: CATSRDLGTGVIEQYF; CDR3nt: TGTGCCACCAGCAGAGATCTAGGGACAGGGGTTATCGAGCAGTACTTC
d_gene: TRBD1; abundance: -; len: 16; v_gene: TRBV7-9; j_gene: TRBJ1-4; CDR3aa: CASSLGDSATNEKLFF; CDR3nt: TGTGCCAGCAGCTTAGGGGACAGTGCAACTAATGAAAAACTGTTTTTT
d_gene: -; abundance: -; len: 13; v_gene: TRBV3-1/TRBV3-2; j_gene: TRBJ2-3; CDR3aa: CASSQDYTDTQYF; CDR3nt: TGTGCCAGCAGCCAAGACTACACAGATACGCAGTATTTT
d_gene: -; abundance: -; len: 14; v_gene: TRBV28; j_gene: TRBJ2-3; CDR3aa: CASSLAGVADTQYF; CDR3nt: TGTGCCAGCAGTTTAGCAGGGGTGGCAGATACGCAGTATTTT
d_gene: -; abundance: -; len: 21; v_gene: TRBV1; j_gene: TRBJ2-5; CDR3aa: CTSSQDSPLKLAGGLTETQYF; CDR3nt: TGCACCAGCAGCCAAGACTCCCCCTTGAAACTAGCGGGAGGGCTTACGGAGACCCAGTACTTC
d_gene: TRBD2; abundance: -; len: 15; v_gene: TRBV27; j_gene: TRBJ2-1; CDR3aa: CASSLNSGNYNEQFF; CDR3nt: TGTGCCAGCAGTTTAAATAGCGGGAACTACAATGAGCAGTTCTTC
d_gene: TRBD2; abundance: -; len: 17; v_gene: TRBV3-1/TRBV3-2; j_gene: TRBJ2-7; CDR3aa: CASSQFPGLAGVHEQYF; CDR3nt: TGTGCCAGCAGCCAATTCCCCGGACTAGCGGGAGTCCACGAGCAGTACTTC
d_gene: -; abundance: -; len: 14; v_gene: TRBV6-5; j_gene: TRBJ1-1; CDR3aa: CASSYQGTNTEAFF; CDR3nt: TGTGCCAGCAGTTATCAGGGGACGAACACTGAAGCTTTCTTT
d_gene: TRBD2; abundance: -; len: 17; v_gene: TRBV30; j_gene: TRBJ2-1; CDR3aa: CARSGLASGSGYNEQFF; CDR3nt: TGTGCCCGGAGTGGCCTGGCCAGCGGGAGTGGGTACAATGAGCAGTTCTTC
d_gene: -; abundance: once; len: 12; v_gene: TRBV28; j_gene: TRBJ2-3; CDR3aa: CASSTPAGTQYF; CDR3nt: TGTGCCAGCAGCACTCCGGCAGGTACGCAGTATTTT
d_gene: TRBD2; abundance: once; len: 16; v_gene: TRBV9; j_gene: TRBJ2-3; CDR3aa: CASSPSAGEITDTQYF; CDR3nt: TGTGCCAGCAGCCCCTCAGCGGGGGAGATCACAGATACGCAGTATTTT
d_gene: -; abundance: -; len: 12; v_gene: TRBV29-1; j_gene: TRBJ1-5; CDR3aa: CSVADRGQPQHF; CDR3nt: TGCAGCGTAGCGGACAGAGGTCAGCCCCAGCATTTT
d_gene: TRBD1; abundance: once; len: 12; v_gene: TRBV30; j_gene: TRBJ1-3; CDR3aa: CASAAQGDTIYF; CDR3nt: TGTGCCTCCGCGGCGCAGGGGGACACCATATATTTT
d_gene: -; abundance: once; len: 13; v_gene: TRBV2; j_gene: TRBJ1-2; CDR3aa: CASSVQPNYGYTF; CDR3nt: TGTGCCAGCAGTGTACAGCCTAACTATGGCTACACCTTC
d_gene: -; abundance: -; len: 15; v_gene: TRBV12-5; j_gene: TRBJ2-4; CDR3aa: CASGLGTGGKNIQYF; CDR3nt: TGTGCTAGTGGTTTAGGTACGGGCGGGAAAAACATTCAGTACTTC
d_gene: TRBD2; abundance: -; len: 18; v_gene: TRBV9; j_gene: TRBJ2-5; CDR3aa: CASSPRTSGRARGETQYF; CDR3nt: TGTGCCAGCAGCCCCCGGACTAGCGGGAGGGCCAGGGGAGAGACCCAGTACTTC
d_gene: -; abundance: -; len: 14; v_gene: TRBV6-1; j_gene: TRBJ1-4; CDR3aa: CASSEGSRNEKLFF; CDR3nt: TGTGCCAGCAGTGAAGGTTCCAGAAATGAAAAACTGTTTTTT
d_gene: TRBD1; abundance: -; len: 16; v_gene: TRBV27; j_gene: TRBJ1-2; CDR3aa: CASSGAGTGGIYGYTF; CDR3nt: TGTGCCAGCAGTGGGGCCGGCACAGGGGGGATCTATGGCTACACCTTC
d_gene: TRBD1; abundance: -; len: 17; v_gene: TRBV5-6; j_gene: TRBJ1-5; CDR3aa: CASSHGQDVYSNQPQHF; CDR3nt: TGTGCCAGCAGCCATGGACAGGACGTTTATAGCAATCAGCCCCAGCATTTT
d_gene: TRBD1; abundance: -; len: 16; v_gene: TRBV19; j_gene: TRBJ1-4; CDR3aa: CASSADRGRTNEKLFF; CDR3nt: TGTGCCAGTAGTGCGGACAGGGGGCGAACTAATGAAAAACTGTTTTTT
d_gene: -; abundance: many; len: 17; v_gene: TRBV13; j_gene: TRBJ2-6; CDR3aa: CASSLGQGTSGANVLTF; CDR3nt: TGTGCCAGCAGCTTAGGCCAGGGCACCTCTGGGGCCAACGTCCTGACTTTC
d_gene: -; abundance: -; len: 15; v_gene: TRBV2; j_gene: TRBJ1-2; CDR3aa: CASSEVGASDYGYTF; CDR3nt: TGTGCCAGCAGTGAAGTGGGGGCGAGTGACTATGGCTACACCTTC
d_gene: TRBD1; abundance: -; len: 14; v_gene: TRBV5-1; j_gene: TRBJ1-2; CDR3aa: CASSRTGGAEGYTF; CDR3nt: TGCGCCAGCAGCAGGACAGGGGGCGCGGAGGGCTACACCTTC
d_gene: -; abundance: -; len: 14; v_gene: TRBV10-2; j_gene: TRBJ1-1; CDR3aa: CASTWGRGDTEAFF; CDR3nt: TGCGCCAGCACGTGGGGCAGGGGCGACACTGAAGCTTTCTTT
d_gene: TRBD2; abundance: -; len: 18; v_gene: TRBV7-9; j_gene: TRBJ2-1; CDR3aa: CASSLALASGLTYNEQFF; CDR3nt: TGTGCCAGCAGCTTAGCCTTGGCTAGCGGCCTCACTTACAATGAGCAGTTCTTC
d_gene: TRBD1; abundance: -; len: 13; v_gene: TRBV6-5; j_gene: TRBJ2-7; CDR3aa: CASTLDRGYEQYF; CDR3nt: TGTGCCAGCACCCTTGACAGGGGCTACGAGCAGTACTTC
d_gene: -; abundance: -; len: 12; v_gene: TRBV19; j_gene: TRBJ2-7; CDR3aa: CASSPQGYEQYF; CDR3nt: TGTGCCAGTAGTCCTCAGGGTTACGAGCAGTACTTC
d_gene: TRBD2; abundance: -; len: 15; v_gene: TRBV4-3; j_gene: TRBJ2-1; CDR3aa: CASSLTSGRPNEQFF; CDR3nt: TGCGCCAGCAGCTTGACTAGCGGGAGACCCAATGAGCAGTTCTTC